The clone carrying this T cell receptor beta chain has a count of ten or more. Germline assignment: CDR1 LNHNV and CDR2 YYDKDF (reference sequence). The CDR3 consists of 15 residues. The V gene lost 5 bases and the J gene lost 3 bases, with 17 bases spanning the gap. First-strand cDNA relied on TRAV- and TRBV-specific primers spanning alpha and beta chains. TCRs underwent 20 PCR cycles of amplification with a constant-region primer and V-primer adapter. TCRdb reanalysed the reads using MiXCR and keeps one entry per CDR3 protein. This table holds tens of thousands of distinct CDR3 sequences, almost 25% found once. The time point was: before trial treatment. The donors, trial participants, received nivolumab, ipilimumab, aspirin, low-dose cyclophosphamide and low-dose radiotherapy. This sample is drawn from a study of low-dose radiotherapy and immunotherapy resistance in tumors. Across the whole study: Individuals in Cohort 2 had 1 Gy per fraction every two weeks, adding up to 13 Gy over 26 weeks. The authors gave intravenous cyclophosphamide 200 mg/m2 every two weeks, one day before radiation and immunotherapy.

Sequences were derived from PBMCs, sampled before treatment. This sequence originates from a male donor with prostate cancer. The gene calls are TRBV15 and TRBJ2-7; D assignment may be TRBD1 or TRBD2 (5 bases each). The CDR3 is CATSSYKRGVYEQYF. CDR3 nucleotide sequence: TGTGCCACCAGCTCCTACAAGAGAGGGGTCTACGAGCAGTACTTC. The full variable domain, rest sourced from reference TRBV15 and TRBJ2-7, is DAMVIQNPRYQVTQFGKPVTLSCSQTLNHNVMYWYQQKSSQAPKLLFHYYDKDFNNEADTPDNFQSRRPNTSFCFLDIRSPGLGDTAMYLCATSSYKRGVYEQYFGPGTRLTVT.